This T cell receptor beta chain was observed in a study of neurological immune-mediated disorders. Study-wide results and caveats: The greatest TCR clonal expansion occurred in HTLV-1-associated myelopathy and the least in multiple sclerosis, which fell below healthy controls. No expanded-clone CDR3 amino acid sequence recurred across subjects, suggesting private TCR-beta repertoires.

Sorted libraries came from 950,000 to 1,000,000 CD4+ or CD8+ T cells. The cDNA was produced through 5'RACE with 10-nucleotide random UMIs. TCRdb reprocessed the 5' RACE reads with MiXCR, giving one entry per CDR3 protein. The profile shows about 21,000 distinct CDR3 sequences, about 6% of them singletons. The J segment lost 0 bases and the V segment lost 2 bases, leaving 2 bases of the junction unmatched. This CDR3 region has 15 residues. In germline, CDR1 is SGHNT, CDR2 YYREEE (reference sequence). Comment on this clonotype: Its target is not known.

Sequences were obtained from CD8+ T cells from blood. V usage is TRBV5-4 and J usage is TRBJ2-1, with 7 bases lining up with TRBD2. The receptor was isolated from a man between 18 and 29 years old in good health. CDR3 loop: CASSFGGGSYNEQFF. CDR3 in DNA: TGTGCCAGCAGCTTCGGCGGGGGCTCCTACAATGAGCAGTTCTTC.